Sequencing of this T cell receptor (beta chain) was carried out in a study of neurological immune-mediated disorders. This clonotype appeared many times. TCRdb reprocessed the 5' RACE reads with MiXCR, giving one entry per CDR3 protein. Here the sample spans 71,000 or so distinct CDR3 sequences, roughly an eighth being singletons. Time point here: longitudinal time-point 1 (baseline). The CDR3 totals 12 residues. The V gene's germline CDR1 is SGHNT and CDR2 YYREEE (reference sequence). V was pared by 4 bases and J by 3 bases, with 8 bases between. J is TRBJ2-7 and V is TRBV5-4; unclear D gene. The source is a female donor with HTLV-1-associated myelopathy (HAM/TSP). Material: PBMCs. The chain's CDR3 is CASSQDHYEQYF. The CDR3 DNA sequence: TGTGCCAGCAGCCAGGACCACTACGAGCAGTACTTC.